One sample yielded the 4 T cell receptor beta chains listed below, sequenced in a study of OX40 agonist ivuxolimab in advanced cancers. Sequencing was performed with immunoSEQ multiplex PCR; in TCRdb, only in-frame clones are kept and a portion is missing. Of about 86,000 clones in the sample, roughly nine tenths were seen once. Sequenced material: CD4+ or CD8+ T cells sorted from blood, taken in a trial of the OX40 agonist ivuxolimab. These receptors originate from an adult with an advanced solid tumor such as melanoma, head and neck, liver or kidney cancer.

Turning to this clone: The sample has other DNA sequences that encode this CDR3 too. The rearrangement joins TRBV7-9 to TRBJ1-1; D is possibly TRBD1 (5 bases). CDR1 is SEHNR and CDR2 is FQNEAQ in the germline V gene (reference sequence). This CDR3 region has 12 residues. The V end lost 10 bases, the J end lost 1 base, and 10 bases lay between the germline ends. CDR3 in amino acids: CAIPTENTEAFF. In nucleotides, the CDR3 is TGTGCCATCCCGACAGAGAACACTGAAGCTTTCTTT.

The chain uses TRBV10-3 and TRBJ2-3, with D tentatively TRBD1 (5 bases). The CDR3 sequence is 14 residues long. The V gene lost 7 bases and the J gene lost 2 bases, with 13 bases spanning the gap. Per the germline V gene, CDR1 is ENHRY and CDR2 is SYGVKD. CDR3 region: CAINQQDVTDTQYF. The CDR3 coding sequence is TGTGCCATCAATCAACAGGATGTCACAGATACGCAGTATTTT.

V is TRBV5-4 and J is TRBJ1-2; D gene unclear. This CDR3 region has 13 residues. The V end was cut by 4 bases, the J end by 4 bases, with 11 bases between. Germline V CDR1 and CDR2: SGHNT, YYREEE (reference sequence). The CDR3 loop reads CASSPPEAYGYTF. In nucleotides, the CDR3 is TGTGCCAGCAGCCCCCCCGAGGCCTATGGCTACACCTTC.

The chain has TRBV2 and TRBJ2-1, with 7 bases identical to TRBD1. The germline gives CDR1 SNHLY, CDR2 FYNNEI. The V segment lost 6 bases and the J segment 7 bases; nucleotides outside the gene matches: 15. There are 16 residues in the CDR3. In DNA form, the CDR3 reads TGTGCCAGCAGGACAGGGATAGCCCGGATGGGTAATGAGCAGTTCTTC. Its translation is CASRTGIARMGNEQFF. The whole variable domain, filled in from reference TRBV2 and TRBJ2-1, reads EPEVTQTPSHQVTQMGQEVILRCVPISNHLYFYWYRQILGQKVEFLVSFYNNEISEKSEIFDDQFSVERPDGSNFTLKIRSTKLEDSAMYFCASRTGIARMGNEQFFGPGTRLTVL.